This is a list of T cell receptor beta chains from one sample in a study of shared clonotypes between healthy human individuals. The protocol was immunoSEQ multiplex PCR, while the TCRdb copy is restricted to in-frame clones and leaves out a portion. The repertoire holds about 980,000 clones, with approximately 80% as singletons. The specimen sequenced was memory CD4+ T cells sorted from blood. These receptors were taken from a man aged 18 to 29 in good health. Each CDR3 is given with its conserved first and last residue. A D gene is named only where the DNA matches it firmly. Clone size is not always given. Where it is, it says once, few, many or a class for expanded clones.

J gene: TRBJ1-2
clone size: .
CDR3 length: 15
V gene: TRBV5-4
D gene: TRBD1
CDR3 DNA: TGTGCCAGCAGCGCGTCCGGGACAGTTATCTATGGCTACACCTTC
CDR3 protein: CASSASGTVIYGYTF

J gene: TRBJ2-3
clone size: .
CDR3 length: 19
V gene: TRBV7-2
D gene: TRBD2
CDR3 DNA: TGTGCCAGCAGCTTAGCACCAGTGACTAGCGGGAGAAGCACAGATACGCAGTATTTT
CDR3 protein: CASSLAPVTSGRSTDTQYF

J gene: TRBJ2-5
clone size: few
CDR3 length: 16
V gene: TRBV9
D gene: .
CDR3 DNA: TGTGCCAGCAGCGTAGAGAATTTTGGCGGGCAAGAGACCCAGTACTTC
CDR3 protein: CASSVENFGGQETQYF

J gene: TRBJ2-3
clone size: .
CDR3 length: 12
V gene: TRBV10-3
D gene: .
CDR3 DNA: TGTGCCATCGGACAGACGCAAGATACGCAGTATTTT
CDR3 protein: CAIGQTQDTQYF

J gene: TRBJ1-6
clone size: .
CDR3 length: 14
V gene: TRBV19
D gene: TRBD1
CDR3 DNA: TGTGCCAGTAGAGGACAGGGGGAGCTTTCACCCCTCCACTTT
CDR3 protein: CASRGQGELSPLHF

J gene: TRBJ2-2
clone size: .
CDR3 length: 12
V gene: TRBV5-6
D gene: .
CDR3 DNA: TGTGCCAGCAGCCATGGGACCGGGGAGCTGTTTTTT
CDR3 protein: CASSHGTGELFF

J gene: TRBJ2-3
clone size: .
CDR3 length: 13
V gene: TRBV5-4
D gene: .
CDR3 DNA: TGTGCCAGCCCCTTTGAGGAATTAGATACGCAGTATTTT
CDR3 protein: CASPFEELDTQYF

J gene: TRBJ2-3
clone size: .
CDR3 length: 16
V gene: TRBV14
D gene: TRBD2
CDR3 DNA: TGTGCCAGCAGCCAATTGAGCGGGGCTAGCACAGATACGCAGTATTTT
CDR3 protein: CASSQLSGASTDTQYF

J gene: TRBJ1-4
clone size: .
CDR3 length: 15
V gene: TRBV5-4
D gene: .
CDR3 DNA: TGTGCCAGCAGCTTGCTGGGGACGACTAATGAAAAACTGTTTTTT
CDR3 protein: CASSLLGTTNEKLFF

J gene: TRBJ1-2
clone size: .
CDR3 length: 17
V gene: TRBV7-9
D gene: TRBD1
CDR3 DNA: TGTGCCAGCAGCCCCGTTGGGACAGGGGGCTTCAGCTATGGCTACACCTTC
CDR3 protein: CASSPVGTGGFSYGYTF

J gene: TRBJ2-7
clone size: few
CDR3 length: 11
V gene: TRBV9
D gene: .
CDR3 DNA: TGTGCCAGCAGCGTCGGCTACGAGCAGTACTTC
CDR3 protein: CASSVGYEQYF

J gene: TRBJ1-1
clone size: few
CDR3 length: 13
V gene: TRBV18
D gene: .
CDR3 DNA: TGTGCCAGCTCACCACAGAGGAACACTGAAGCTTTCTTT
CDR3 protein: CASSPQRNTEAFF

J gene: TRBJ2-3
clone size: .
CDR3 length: 15
V gene: TRBV5-6
D gene: .
CDR3 DNA: TGTGCCAGCAGCTTAGGACAGATAAGCACAGATACGCAGTATTTT
CDR3 protein: CASSLGQISTDTQYF

J gene: TRBJ1-1
clone size: few
CDR3 length: 13
V gene: TRBV7-8
D gene: .
CDR3 DNA: TGTGCCAGCAGCTTAGGACAGATGATTGAAGCTTTCTTT
CDR3 protein: CASSLGQMIEAFF

J gene: TRBJ2-3
clone size: .
CDR3 length: 13
V gene: TRBV10-2
D gene: TRBD1
CDR3 DNA: TGCGCCAGCGGGGACAGGGGCACAGATACGCAGTATTTT
CDR3 protein: CASGDRGTDTQYF

J gene: TRBJ2-2
clone size: .
CDR3 length: 15
V gene: TRBV7-2
D gene: TRBD2
CDR3 DNA: TGTGCCAGCAGATTGACTAGCGCGAACACCGGGGAGCTGTTTTTT
CDR3 protein: CASRLTSANTGELFF

J gene: TRBJ1-1
clone size: few
CDR3 length: 14
V gene: TRBV5-4
D gene: .
CDR3 DNA: TGTGCCAGCGCCACGGCAACAGGTCTCACTGAAGCTTTCTTT
CDR3 protein: CASATATGLTEAFF

J gene: TRBJ1-1
clone size: .
CDR3 length: 15
V gene: TRBV9
D gene: .
CDR3 DNA: TGTGCCAGCAGCGCCACGGGGGTAATGAACACTGAAGCTTTCTTT
CDR3 protein: CASSATGVMNTEAFF

J gene: TRBJ1-4
clone size: few
CDR3 length: 16
V gene: TRBV7-9
D gene: TRBD1
CDR3 DNA: TGTGCCAGCAGCTTATGGAGGGACAGGGAGGCCGAAAAACTGTTTTTT
CDR3 protein: CASSLWRDREAEKLFF

J gene: TRBJ2-5
clone size: .
CDR3 length: 15
V gene: TRBV6-1
D gene: TRBD1
CDR3 DNA: TGTGCCAGCAGGTGGACAGGGGGCCTCCAAGAGACCCAGTACTTC
CDR3 protein: CASRWTGGLQETQYF

J gene: TRBJ1-3
clone size: .
CDR3 length: 15
V gene: TRBV5-1
D gene: .
CDR3 DNA: TGCGCCAGCAGCGTAGGGGGTCCCTCTGGAAACACCATATATTTT
CDR3 protein: CASSVGGPSGNTIYF

J gene: TRBJ2-4
clone size: .
CDR3 length: 15
V gene: TRBV4-1
D gene: .
CDR3 DNA: TGCGCCAGCAGCCAAGGGCTTGGAACCAAAAACATTCAGTACTTC
CDR3 protein: CASSQGLGTKNIQYF

J gene: TRBJ2-5
clone size: .
CDR3 length: 13
V gene: TRBV11-3
D gene: .
CDR3 DNA: TGTGCCAGCAGCTTATCGGTTTTAGAGACCCAGTACTTC
CDR3 protein: CASSLSVLETQYF

J gene: TRBJ1-4
clone size: .
CDR3 length: 14
V gene: TRBV5-8
D gene: TRBD1
CDR3 DNA: TGTGCCAGCAGCCGGGACAGACTTAATGAAAAACTGTTTTTT
CDR3 protein: CASSRDRLNEKLFF

J gene: TRBJ1-5
clone size: .
CDR3 length: 15
V gene: TRBV5-6
D gene: .
CDR3 DNA: TGTGCCAGCAGCTCCCGGGGCCTAAGCAATCAGCCCCAGCATTTT
CDR3 protein: CASSSRGLSNQPQHF

J gene: TRBJ2-7
clone size: .
CDR3 length: 15
V gene: TRBV6-6
D gene: TRBD1
CDR3 DNA: TGTGCCAGCAGTTACGCAGGGGGCGCCGCCTACGAGCAGTACTTC
CDR3 protein: CASSYAGGAAYEQYF

J gene: TRBJ2-7
clone size: .
CDR3 length: 13
V gene: TRBV28
D gene: TRBD1
CDR3 DNA: TGTGCCAGCAGCCGTACAGGGGGCTACGAGCAGTACTTC
CDR3 protein: CASSRTGGYEQYF

J gene: TRBJ2-6
clone size: .
CDR3 length: 15
V gene: TRBV6-1
D gene: .
CDR3 DNA: TGTGCCAGCAGTGAACCCAGGGCTGGGGCCAACGTCCTGACTTTC
CDR3 protein: CASSEPRAGANVLTF

J gene: TRBJ1-3
clone size: .
CDR3 length: 17
V gene: TRBV4-1
D gene: .
CDR3 DNA: TGCGCCAGCAGCCAAGTTCTGTCGCAGAGCTCTGGAAACACCATATATTTT
CDR3 protein: CASSQVLSQSSGNTIYF

J gene: TRBJ2-3
clone size: .
CDR3 length: 16
V gene: TRBV10-2
D gene: TRBD2
CDR3 DNA: TGCGCCAGCAGGCTAGCGGGGGGTAAGGGCACAGATACGCAGTATTTT
CDR3 protein: CASRLAGGKGTDTQYF

J gene: TRBJ2-5
clone size: .
CDR3 length: 14
V gene: TRBV6-1
D gene: .
CDR3 DNA: TGTGCCAGCAGCACTACAGGGAGCCAAGAGACCCAGTACTTC
CDR3 protein: CASSTTGSQETQYF

J gene: TRBJ1-4
clone size: .
CDR3 length: 17
V gene: TRBV7-9
D gene: TRBD1
CDR3 DNA: TGTGCCAGCAGCCCGGGACAGGGGTATCAAGGCGATGAAAAACTGTTTTTT
CDR3 protein: CASSPGQGYQGDEKLFF

J gene: TRBJ1-1
clone size: few
CDR3 length: 13
V gene: TRBV6-4
D gene: .
CDR3 DNA: TGTGCCAGCAGTGTTTCGATGAACACTGAAGCTTTCTTT
CDR3 protein: CASSVSMNTEAFF

J gene: TRBJ1-3
clone size: .
CDR3 length: 16
V gene: TRBV30
D gene: .
CDR3 DNA: TGTGCCTGGAGTACCTCTTGGGGGAGGATTGGAAACACCATATATTTT
CDR3 protein: CAWSTSWGRIGNTIYF

J gene: TRBJ1-4
clone size: few
CDR3 length: 14
V gene: TRBV10-3
D gene: .
CDR3 DNA: TGTGCCATCAGAGCTGGACAAACCCATGAAAAACTGTTTTTT
CDR3 protein: CAIRAGQTHEKLFF

J gene: TRBJ1-1
clone size: .
CDR3 length: 13
V gene: TRBV6-5
D gene: .
CDR3 DNA: TGTGCCAGCAGTGCTCCAGGGAACACTGAAGCTTTCTTT
CDR3 protein: CASSAPGNTEAFF

J gene: TRBJ2-5
clone size: .
CDR3 length: 16
V gene: TRBV6-6
D gene: TRBD2
CDR3 DNA: TGTGCCAGCAGTTACCCCAGCGGGAGGACAGGAGAGACCCAGTACTTC
CDR3 protein: CASSYPSGRTGETQYF

J gene: TRBJ2-7
clone size: many
CDR3 length: 11
V gene: TRBV7-2
D gene: .
CDR3 DNA: TGTGCCAGCAGCTTTTTACGCGAGCAGTACTTC
CDR3 protein: CASSFLREQYF

J gene: TRBJ2-3
clone size: .
CDR3 length: 15
V gene: TRBV18
D gene: .
CDR3 DNA: TGTGCCAGCTCACGTCTAGTTTCTAGCACAGATACGCAGTATTTT
CDR3 protein: CASSRLVSSTDTQYF

J gene: TRBJ2-6
clone size: .
CDR3 length: 16
V gene: TRBV30
D gene: TRBD1
CDR3 DNA: TGTGCCTGGGCCGGGACAGGGGCCTCTGGGGCCAACGTCCTGACTTTC
CDR3 protein: CAWAGTGASGANVLTF

J gene: TRBJ2-1
clone size: once
CDR3 length: 12
V gene: TRBV30
D gene: .
CDR3 DNA: TGTGCCTGGAGTCGGAATGACAATGAGCAGTTCTTC
CDR3 protein: CAWSRNDNEQFF

J gene: TRBJ1-6
clone size: .
CDR3 length: 13
V gene: TRBV7-9
D gene: .
CDR3 DNA: TGTGCCAGCAGCCCTGGACCAGATTCACCCCTCCACTTT
CDR3 protein: CASSPGPDSPLHF

J gene: TRBJ1-6
clone size: .
CDR3 length: 18
V gene: TRBV15
D gene: .
CDR3 DNA: TGTGCCACCAGCAGACCATTCCCCCGGGACGGCTTAAATTCACCCCTCCACTTT
CDR3 protein: CATSRPFPRDGLNSPLHF

J gene: TRBJ2-5
clone size: few
CDR3 length: 14
V gene: TRBV30
D gene: .
CDR3 DNA: TGTGCCTCGGATCAGGGGCGCGTCCAAGAGACCCAGTACTTC
CDR3 protein: CASDQGRVQETQYF

J gene: TRBJ2-5
clone size: .
CDR3 length: 14
V gene: TRBV14
D gene: .
CDR3 DNA: TGTGCCAGCAGCCAAGATCTGTACCAAGAGACCCAGTACTTC
CDR3 protein: CASSQDLYQETQYF

J gene: TRBJ1-1
clone size: .
CDR3 length: 15
V gene: TRBV29-1
D gene: .
CDR3 DNA: TGCAGCGTGACCCTTCCCCCACAGAGAAACACTGAAGCTTTCTTT
CDR3 protein: CSVTLPPQRNTEAFF